Sequencing of this TCR beta chain was carried out in a study of beta chain features in type 1 diabetes. At the level of the study: Roughly 98 million sorted cells were examined across all samples.

Germline CDR1 MNHEY, CDR2 SVGAGI. V lost 6 bases to trimming and J lost 3 bases; unmatched junction nucleotides: 10. The CDR3 length is 15 residues. Reverse transcription of all isolated RNA meant that expressed TCRB transcripts were sequenced. TCRdb's copy holds only in-frame clones and misses some; the assay was immunoSEQ multiplex PCR. The sample shows some 160,000 clones, around 9.7% of them seen only once. This clone was detected a few times. Its matching antigen is unknown. Study-level results: For Type 1 diabetes patients, all four CD4+ subsets carried TCRB CDR3s that were moderately but significantly shorter. Type 1 diabetes patients had fewer VDJ junction insertions and more deletions. The influence of HLA type on TCRB rearrangement stayed undetermined.

Sequencing used central memory CD4+ T cells from blood. The TCR sequence derives from a young woman with type 1 diabetes. The chain has TRBV6-5 and TRBJ2-5; TRBD1 aligns across 7 bases. CDR3 sequence reads: CASSHQTGPKETQYF. The CDR3 nucleotides read TGTGCCAGCAGCCACCAGACAGGGCCGAAAGAGACCCAGTACTTC.